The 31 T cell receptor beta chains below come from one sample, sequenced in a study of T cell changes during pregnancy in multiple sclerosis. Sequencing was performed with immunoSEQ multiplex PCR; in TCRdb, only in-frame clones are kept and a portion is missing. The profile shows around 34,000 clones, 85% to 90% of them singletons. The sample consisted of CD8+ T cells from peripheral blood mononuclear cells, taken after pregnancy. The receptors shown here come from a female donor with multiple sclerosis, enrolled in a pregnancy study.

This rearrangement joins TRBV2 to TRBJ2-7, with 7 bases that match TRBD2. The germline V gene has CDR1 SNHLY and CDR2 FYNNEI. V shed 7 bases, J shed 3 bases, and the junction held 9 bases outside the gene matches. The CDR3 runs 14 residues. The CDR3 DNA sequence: TGTGCCAGCATCCCTAGCGGAGGTAGCTACGAGCAGTACTTC. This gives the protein CASIPSGGSYEQYF. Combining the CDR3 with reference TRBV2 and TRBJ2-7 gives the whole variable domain EPEVTQTPSHQVTQMGQEVILRCVPISNHLYFYWYRQILGQKVEFLVSFYNNEISEKSEIFDDQFSVERPDGSNFTLKIRSTKLEDSAMYFCASIPSGGSYEQYFGPGTRLTVT.

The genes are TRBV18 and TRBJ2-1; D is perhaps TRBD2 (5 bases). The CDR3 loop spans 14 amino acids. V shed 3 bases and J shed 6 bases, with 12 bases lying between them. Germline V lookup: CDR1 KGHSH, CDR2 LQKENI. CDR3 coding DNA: TGTGCCAGCTCACCTTACGGGGTGCGCAATGAGCAGTTCTTC. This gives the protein CASSPYGVRNEQFF.

Here the CDR3 reads CASSVDGSTDSPLHF. In nucleotides, the CDR3 is TGTGCCAGCAGCGTAGATGGCAGTACAGATTCACCCCTCCACTTT. The chain carries TRBV9 and TRBJ1-6; D is undetermined. Trimming took off 0 bases at V and 8 bases at J, with 12 bases between the two ends. Germline assignment: CDR1 SGDLS and CDR2 YYNGEE. The CDR3 sequence is 15 residues long. The variable domain in full, with the rest retrieved from reference TRBV9 and TRBJ1-6, is DSGVTQTPKHLITATGQRVTLRCSPRSGDLSVYWYQQSLDQGLQFLIQYYNGEERAKGNILERFSAQQFPDLHSELNLSSLELGDSALYFCASSVDGSTDSPLHFGNGTRLTVT.

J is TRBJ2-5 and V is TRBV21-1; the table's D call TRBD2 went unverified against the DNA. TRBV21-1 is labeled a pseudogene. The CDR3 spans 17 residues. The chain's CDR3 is CASRFIPPVSYQETQYF. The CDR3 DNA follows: TGTGCCAGCAGATTCATTCCCCCGGTCTCGTACCAAGAGACCCAGTACTTC.

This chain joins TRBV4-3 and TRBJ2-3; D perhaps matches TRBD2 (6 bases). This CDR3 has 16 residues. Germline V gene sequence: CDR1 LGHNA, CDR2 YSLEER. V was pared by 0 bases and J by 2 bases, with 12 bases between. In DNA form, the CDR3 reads TGCGCCAGCAGCCAAGAAGACGGGGGTTCCACAGATACGCAGTATTTT. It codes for CASSQEDGGSTDTQYF.

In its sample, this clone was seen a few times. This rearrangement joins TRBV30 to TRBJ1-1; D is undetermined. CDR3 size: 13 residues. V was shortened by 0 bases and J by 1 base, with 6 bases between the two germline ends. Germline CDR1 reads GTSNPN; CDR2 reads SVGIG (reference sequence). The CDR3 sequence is CAWSVAGNTEAFF. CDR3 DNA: TGTGCCTGGAGTGTAGCTGGGAACACTGAAGCTTTCTTT.

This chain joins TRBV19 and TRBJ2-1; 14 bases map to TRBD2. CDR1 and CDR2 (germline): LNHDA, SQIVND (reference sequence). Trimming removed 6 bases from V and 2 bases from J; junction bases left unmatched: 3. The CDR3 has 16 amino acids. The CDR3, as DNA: TGTGCCAGTAGCGGACTAGCGGGGGGCCCCTACAATGAGCAGTTCTTC. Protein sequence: CASSGLAGGPYNEQFF.

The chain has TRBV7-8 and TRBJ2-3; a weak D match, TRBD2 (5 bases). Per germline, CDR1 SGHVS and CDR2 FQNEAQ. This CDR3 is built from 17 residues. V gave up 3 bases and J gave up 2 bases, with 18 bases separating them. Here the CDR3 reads CASSFDRRDYNTDTQYF. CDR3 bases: TGTGCCAGCAGCTTTGATCGACGCGACTATAACACAGATACGCAGTATTTT.

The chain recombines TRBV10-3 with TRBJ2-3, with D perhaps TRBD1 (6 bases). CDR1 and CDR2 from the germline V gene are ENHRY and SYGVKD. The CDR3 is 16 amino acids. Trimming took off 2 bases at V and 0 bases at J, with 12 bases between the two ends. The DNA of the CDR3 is TGTGCCATCAGTGAGAGGGCAGGGGTAAGCACAGATACGCAGTATTTT. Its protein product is CAISERAGVSTDTQYF.

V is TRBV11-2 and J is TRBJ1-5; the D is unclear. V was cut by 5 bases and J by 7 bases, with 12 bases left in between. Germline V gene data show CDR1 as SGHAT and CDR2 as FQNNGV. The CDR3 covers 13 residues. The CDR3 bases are TGTGCCAGCAGCCCGGCAGGCGAGCAGCCCCAGCATTTT. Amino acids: CASSPAGEQPQHF.

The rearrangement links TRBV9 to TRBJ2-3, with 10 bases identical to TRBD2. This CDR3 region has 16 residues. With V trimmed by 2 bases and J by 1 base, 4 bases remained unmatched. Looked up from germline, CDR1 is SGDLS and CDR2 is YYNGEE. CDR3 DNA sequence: TGTGCCAGCAGCGTTAGCGGGGGGTTCGGCACAGATACGCAGTATTTT. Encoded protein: CASSVSGGFGTDTQYF.

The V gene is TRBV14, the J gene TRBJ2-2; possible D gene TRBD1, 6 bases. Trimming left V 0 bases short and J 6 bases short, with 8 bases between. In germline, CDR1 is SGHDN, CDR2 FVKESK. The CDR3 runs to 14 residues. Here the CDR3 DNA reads TGTGCCAGCAGCCAAGATCACAGGGCCGGGGAGCTGTTTTTT. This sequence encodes CASSQDHRAGELFF.

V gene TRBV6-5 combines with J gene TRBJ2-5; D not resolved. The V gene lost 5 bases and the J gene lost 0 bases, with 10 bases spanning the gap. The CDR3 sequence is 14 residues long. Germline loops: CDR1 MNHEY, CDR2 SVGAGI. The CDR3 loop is CASSTTVYQETQYF. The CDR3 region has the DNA TGTGCCAGCAGTACCACAGTGTACCAAGAGACCCAGTACTTC.

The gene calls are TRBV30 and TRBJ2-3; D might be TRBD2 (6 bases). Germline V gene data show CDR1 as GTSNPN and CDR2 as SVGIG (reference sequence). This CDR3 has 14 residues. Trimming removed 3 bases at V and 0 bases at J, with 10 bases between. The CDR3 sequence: CAWRAGTSTDTQYF. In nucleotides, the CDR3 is TGTGCCTGGAGGGCGGGGACTAGCACAGATACGCAGTATTTT.

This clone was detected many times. The CDR3 spells CASEWGWEQGNGYEQYF. CDR3 bases: TGTGCCAGCGAGTGGGGTTGGGAACAGGGGAACGGCTACGAGCAGTACTTC. This rearrangement joins TRBV5-6 to TRBJ2-7; TRBD1 aligns across 7 bases. The germline gives CDR1 SGHDT, CDR2 YYEEEE. The CDR3 totals 17 residues. With 7 bases clipped from V and 3 bases from J, the junction kept 19 bases outside the gene matches.

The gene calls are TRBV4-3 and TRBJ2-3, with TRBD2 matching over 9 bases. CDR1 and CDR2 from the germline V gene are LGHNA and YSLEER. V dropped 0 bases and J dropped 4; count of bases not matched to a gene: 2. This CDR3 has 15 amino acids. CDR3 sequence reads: CASSQEAGGADTQYF. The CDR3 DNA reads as TGCGCCAGCAGCCAAGAAGCGGGGGGCGCAGATACGCAGTATTTT.

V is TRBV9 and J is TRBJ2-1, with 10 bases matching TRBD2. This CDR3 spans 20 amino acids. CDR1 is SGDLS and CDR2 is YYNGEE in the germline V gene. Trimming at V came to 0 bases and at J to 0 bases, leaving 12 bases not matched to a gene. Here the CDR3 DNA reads TGTGCCAGCAGCGTAGCCGCGATGACTAGCGGGTATCCCTCCTACAATGAGCAGTTCTTC. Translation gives CASSVAAMTSGYPSYNEQFF.

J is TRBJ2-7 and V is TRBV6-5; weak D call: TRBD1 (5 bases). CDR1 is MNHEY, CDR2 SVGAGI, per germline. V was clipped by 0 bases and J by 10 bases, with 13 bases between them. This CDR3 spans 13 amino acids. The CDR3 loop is CASSYSAAGPQYF. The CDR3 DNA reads TGTGCCAGCAGTTACTCGGCGGCAGGGCCCCAGTACTTC.

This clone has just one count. The CDR3 loop reads CASSQPPTGGQETQYF. In DNA, the CDR3 is TGCGCCAGCAGCCAACCCCCCACGGGGGGCCAAGAGACCCAGTACTTC. V is TRBV4-1 and J is TRBJ2-5; 7 bases line up with TRBD2. Losses at the gene ends were 2 bases for V and 1 base for J; bases not matched to a gene: 7. Per the germline V gene, CDR1 is MGHRA and CDR2 is YSYEKL. The CDR3 is 16 amino acids.

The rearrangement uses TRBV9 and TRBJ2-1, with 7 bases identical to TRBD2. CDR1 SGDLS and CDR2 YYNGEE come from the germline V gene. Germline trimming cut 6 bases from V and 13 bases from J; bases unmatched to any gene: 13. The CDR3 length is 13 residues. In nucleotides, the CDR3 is TGTGCCAGCACCCCCCCCGCGGGGAGGGGTCAGTTCTTC. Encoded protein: CASTPPAGRGQFF.

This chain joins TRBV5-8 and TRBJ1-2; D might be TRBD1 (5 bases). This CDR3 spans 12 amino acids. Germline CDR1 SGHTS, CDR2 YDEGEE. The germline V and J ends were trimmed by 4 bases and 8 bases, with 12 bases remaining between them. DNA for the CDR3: TGTGCCAGCAGCCTGACGGGGGTGGGCTACACCTTC. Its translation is CASSLTGVGYTF.

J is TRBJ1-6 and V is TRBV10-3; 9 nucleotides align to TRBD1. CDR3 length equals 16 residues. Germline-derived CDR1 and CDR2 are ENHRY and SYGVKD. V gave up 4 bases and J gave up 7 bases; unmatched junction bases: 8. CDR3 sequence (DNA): TGTGCCATCAGTGCGACCGGGACAGGGTTAAATTCACCCCTCCACTTT. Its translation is CAISATGTGLNSPLHF.

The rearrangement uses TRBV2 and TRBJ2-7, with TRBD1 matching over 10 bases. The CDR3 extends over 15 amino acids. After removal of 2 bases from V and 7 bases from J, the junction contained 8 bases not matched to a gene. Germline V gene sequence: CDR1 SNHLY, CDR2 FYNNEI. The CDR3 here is CASSERRQGAREQYF. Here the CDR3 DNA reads TGTGCCAGCAGTGAACGACGACAGGGGGCAAGGGAGCAGTACTTC.

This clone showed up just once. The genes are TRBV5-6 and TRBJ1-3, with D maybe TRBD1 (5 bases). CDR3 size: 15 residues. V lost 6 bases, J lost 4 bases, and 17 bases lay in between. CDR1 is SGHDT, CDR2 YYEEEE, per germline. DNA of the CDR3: TGTGCCAGCACCCCTCCGCCAGGGCAGGGAAACACCATATATTTT. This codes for CASTPPPGQGNTIYF.

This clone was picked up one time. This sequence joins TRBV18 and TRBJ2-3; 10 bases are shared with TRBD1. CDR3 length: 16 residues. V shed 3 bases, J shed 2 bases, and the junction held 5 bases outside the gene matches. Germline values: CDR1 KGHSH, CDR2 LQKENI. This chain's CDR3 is CASSPLDRGLTDTQYF. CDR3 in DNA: TGTGCCAGCTCACCTCTAGACAGGGGGCTCACAGATACGCAGTATTTT.

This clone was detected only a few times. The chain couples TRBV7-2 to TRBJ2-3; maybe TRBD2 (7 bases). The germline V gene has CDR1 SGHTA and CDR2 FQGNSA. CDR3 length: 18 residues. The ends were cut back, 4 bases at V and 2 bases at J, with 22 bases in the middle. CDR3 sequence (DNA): TGTGCCAGCAGCTACGGGTTCGGCGGGGGCACAAACACAGATACGCAGTATTTT. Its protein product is CASSYGFGGGTNTDTQYF.

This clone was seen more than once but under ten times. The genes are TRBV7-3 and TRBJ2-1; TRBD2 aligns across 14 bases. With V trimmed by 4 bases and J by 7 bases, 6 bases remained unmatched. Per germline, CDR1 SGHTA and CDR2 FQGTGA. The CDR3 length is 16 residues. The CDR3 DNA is TGTGCCAGCAGCTCGCCGGGACTAGCGGGGGTGAATGAGCAGTTCTTC. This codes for CASSSPGLAGVNEQFF. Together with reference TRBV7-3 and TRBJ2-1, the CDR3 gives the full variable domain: GAGVSQTPSNKVTEKGKYVELRCDPISGHTALYWYRQSLGQGPEFLIYFQGTGAADDSGLPNDRFFAVRPEGSVSTLKIQRTERGDSAVYLCASSSPGLAGVNEQFFGPGTRLTVL.

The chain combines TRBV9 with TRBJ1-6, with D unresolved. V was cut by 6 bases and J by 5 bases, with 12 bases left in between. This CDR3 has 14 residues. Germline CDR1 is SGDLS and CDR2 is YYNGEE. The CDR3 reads CASNRGPNNSPLHF. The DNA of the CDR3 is TGTGCCAGCAACCGGGGTCCGAATAATTCACCCCTCCACTTT.

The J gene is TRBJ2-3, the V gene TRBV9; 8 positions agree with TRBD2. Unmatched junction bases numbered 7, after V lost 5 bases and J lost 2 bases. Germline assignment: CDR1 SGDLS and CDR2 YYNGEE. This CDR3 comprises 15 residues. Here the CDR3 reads CASRPGGGVTDTQYF. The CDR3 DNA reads TGTGCCAGCAGACCGGGGGGGGGTGTCACAGATACGCAGTATTTT.

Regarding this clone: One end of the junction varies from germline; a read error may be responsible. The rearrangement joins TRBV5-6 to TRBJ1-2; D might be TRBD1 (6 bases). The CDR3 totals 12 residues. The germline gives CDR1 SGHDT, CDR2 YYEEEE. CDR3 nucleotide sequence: TGTGCCAGCAGCTCGGGGGGCAGCAGAGGTTTCTTC. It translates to CASSSGGSRGFF.

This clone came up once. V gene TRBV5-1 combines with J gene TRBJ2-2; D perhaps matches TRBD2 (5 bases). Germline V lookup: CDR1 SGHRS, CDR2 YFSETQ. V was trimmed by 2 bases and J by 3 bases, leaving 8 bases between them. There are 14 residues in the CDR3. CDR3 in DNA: TGCGCCAGCAGCTTAGAGGGATACACCGGGGAGCTGTTTTTT. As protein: CASSLEGYTGELFF.